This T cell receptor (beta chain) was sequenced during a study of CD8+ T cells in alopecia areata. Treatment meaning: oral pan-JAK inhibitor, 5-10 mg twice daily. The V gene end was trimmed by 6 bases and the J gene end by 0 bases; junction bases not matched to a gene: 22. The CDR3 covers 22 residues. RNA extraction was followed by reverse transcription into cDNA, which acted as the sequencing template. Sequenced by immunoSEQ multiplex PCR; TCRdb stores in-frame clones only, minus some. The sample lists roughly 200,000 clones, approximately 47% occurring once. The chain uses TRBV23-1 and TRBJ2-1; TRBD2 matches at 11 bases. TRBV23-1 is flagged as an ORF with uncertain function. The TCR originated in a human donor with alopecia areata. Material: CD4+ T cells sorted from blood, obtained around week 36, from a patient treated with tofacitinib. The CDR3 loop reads CASSPRQPGTSGSESSYNEQFF. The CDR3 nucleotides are TGCGCCAGCAGCCCCCGCCAGCCTGGGACTAGCGGAAGCGAAAGCTCCTACAATGAGCAGTTCTTC.